The 21 T cell receptor beta chains below were found in one sample sequenced in a study of shared clonotypes between healthy human individuals. Assay: immunoSEQ multiplex PCR; the TCRdb copy retains only in-frame clones and omits some. The repertoire holds approximately 2.5 million clones, with 90% to 95% as singletons. The specimen sequenced was naive CD4+ T cells from PBMCs. The subset denotes: CD45RA+ positively selected. These receptors all stem from a man aged 18 to 30 in good health. Some clones in this sample may be carry-over from other donors' samples.

The chain uses TRBV6-5 and TRBJ1-2, with a weak D call TRBD1 (5 bases). The CDR3 is 13 residues long. From germline, CDR1 is MNHEY and CDR2 SVGAGI. V shed 6 bases and J shed 4 bases, with 12 bases lying between them. The CDR3 spells CASRGGQGYGYTF. The CDR3 DNA reads as TGTGCCAGCAGGGGGGGTCAGGGCTATGGCTACACCTTC.

The chain uses TRBV15 and TRBJ1-1; no reliable D call. The CDR3 covers 14 residues. V lost 3 bases to trimming and J lost 5 bases, with 13 bases between them. Germline V gives CDR1 LNHNV, CDR2 YYDKDF (reference sequence). CDR3 DNA: TGTGCCACCAGCAGGGACCCTACAATTACTGAAGCTTTCTTT. This gives the protein CATSRDPTITEAFF.

The chain carries TRBV15 and TRBJ2-5; 7 bases line up with TRBD2. V lost 3 bases to trimming and J lost 2 bases; unmatched junction nucleotides: 3. Germline V gene data show CDR1 as LNHNV and CDR2 as YYDKDF (reference sequence). The CDR3 has 14 residues. The CDR3 DNA is TGTGCCACCAGCAGTCTAGCGGAGCAAGAGACCCAGTACTTC. It translates to CATSSLAEQETQYF.

On this clone: The sample carries other DNA sequences with the same CDR3. V and J are TRBV2 and TRBJ2-3; D is undetermined. V gave up 3 bases and J gave up 2 bases, with 6 bases separating them. The length of the CDR3 is 13 residues. CDR1 SNHLY and CDR2 FYNNEI come from the germline V gene. CDR3 protein: CASSDRPTDTQYF. The CDR3 coding sequence is TGTGCCAGCAGTGATCGCCCCACAGATACGCAGTATTTT. Variable domain in full (rest from reference TRBV2 and TRBJ2-3): EPEVTQTPSHQVTQMGQEVILRCVPISNHLYFYWYRQILGQKVEFLVSFYNNEISEKSEIFDDQFSVERPDGSNFTLKIRSTKLEDSAMYFCASSDRPTDTQYFGPGTRLTVL.

The chain links TRBV6-5 to TRBJ2-5, with D perhaps matching TRBD1 or TRBD2 (5 bases each). The CDR3 has 15 amino acids. Trimming removed 1 base from V and 1 base from J, with 10 bases in between. CDR1 is MNHEY, CDR2 SVGAGI, per germline. CDR3 nucleotides: TGTGCCAGCAGTTACTTGGGGGTCCTCCAAGAGACCCAGTACTTC. Translating it yields CASSYLGVLQETQYF.

The genes are TRBV28 and TRBJ1-1; D possibly corresponds to TRBD1 (5 bases). V lost 7 bases and J 9 bases, leaving 15 bases between the germline ends. Germline CDR1 is MDHEN and CDR2 is SYDVKM. The CDR3 is made up of 12 amino acids. The CDR3 bases are TGTGCCAGCATCCCAGACCCAGGGAAAGCTTTCTTT. It encodes CASIPDPGKAFF.

The V and J genes are TRBV9 and TRBJ1-5; 7 bases map to TRBD1. The V gene's germline CDR1 is SGDLS and CDR2 YYNGEE. This CDR3 is built from 13 residues. The junction had 5 bases not matched to a gene; V was cut back by 2 bases and J by 9 bases. The CDR3, as DNA: TGTGCCAGCAGCGTGACAGGGATGGGGCCCCAGCATTTT. This codes for CASSVTGMGPQHF.

V is TRBV9 and J is TRBJ2-5; TRBD2 aligns across 11 bases. This CDR3 is built from 16 residues. V gave up 0 bases and J gave up 5 bases; unmatched junction bases: 6. The germline CDR1 and CDR2 sequences are SGDLS and YYNGEE. The CDR3, as DNA: TGTGCCAGCAGCGTAGGGCTAGCGGGAGGTCGGGAGACCCAGTACTTC. This codes for CASSVGLAGGRETQYF.

This chain's CDR3 is CASSLADRGYGYTF. CDR3 DNA: TGTGCCAGCAGCTTGGCGGACAGGGGCTATGGCTACACCTTC. J is TRBJ1-2 and V is TRBV5-4, with TRBD1 matching over 9 bases. The J segment lost 4 bases and the V segment lost 0 bases, leaving 1 base of the junction unmatched. Germline V lookup: CDR1 SGHNT, CDR2 YYREEE (reference sequence). The CDR3 spans 14 residues.

In regard to this clone: In the same sample, other DNA sequences code for this CDR3. The rearrangement uses TRBV7-2 and TRBJ2-5; D is ambiguous. The CDR3 has 12 residues. Germline CDR1 SGHTA, CDR2 FQGNSA. Trimming cost V 1 base and J 5 bases, with 5 bases left between them. The DNA of the CDR3 is TGTGCCAGCAGCTTAGTCTTGGAGACCCAGTACTTC. It yields the protein CASSLVLETQYF.

The chain combines TRBV28 with TRBJ2-2, with D perhaps TRBD1 (6 bases). Germline CDR1 MDHEN, CDR2 SYDVKM. The V end was cut by 3 bases, the J end by 0 bases, with 14 bases between. The CDR3 totals 17 residues. CDR3 in amino acids: CASSFPLRQANTGELFF. CDR3 in DNA: TGTGCCAGCAGTTTCCCCCTGAGACAGGCGAACACCGGGGAGCTGTTTTTT. The complete variable domain, with remaining parts taken from reference TRBV28 and TRBJ2-2, reads DVKVTQSSRYLVKRTGEKVFLECVQDMDHENMFWYRQDPGLGLRLIYFSYDVKMKEKGDIPEGYSVSREKKERFSLILESASTNQTSMYLCASSFPLRQANTGELFFGEGSRLTVL.

V gene TRBV15 combines with J gene TRBJ1-5; 7 bases align to TRBD1. Germline V gene sequence: CDR1 LNHNV, CDR2 YYDKDF (reference sequence). This CDR3 is 20 amino acids long. V lost 1 base to trimming and J lost 0 bases; unmatched junction nucleotides: 15. This chain's CDR3 is CATSRVRAPGQLYSNQPQHF. The CDR3 DNA reads TGTGCCACCAGCAGAGTTAGGGCCCCGGGACAGCTTTATAGCAATCAGCCCCAGCATTTT.

The chain links TRBV5-4 to TRBJ2-1, with TRBD2 matching over 7 bases. Unmatched junction bases numbered 2, after V lost 0 bases and J lost 5 bases. CDR1 and CDR2 (germline): SGHNT, YYREEE (reference sequence). CDR3 length: 14 amino acids. The CDR3 DNA follows: TGTGCCAGCAGCTTGGCGGGAGGTGACAATGAGCAGTTCTTC. This sequence encodes CASSLAGGDNEQFF.

With respect to this clone: Other DNA sequences in this sample translate to the same CDR3. The gene calls are TRBV5-1 and TRBJ2-5, with TRBD2 as a possible D gene (5 bases). V lost 4 bases and J 2 bases, leaving 12 bases between the germline ends. The CDR3 loop spans 14 amino acids. Looked up from germline, CDR1 is SGHRS and CDR2 is YFSETQ. The CDR3: CASSRPSGQETQYF. As DNA, the CDR3 is TGCGCCAGCAGCCGCCCCAGCGGACAAGAGACCCAGTACTTC.

The chain combines TRBV28 with TRBJ2-7; D may be TRBD2 (5 bases). V lost 1 base and J lost 0, with 10 bases in between. The CDR3 loop spans 15 amino acids. Germline V lookup: CDR1 MDHEN, CDR2 SYDVKM. CDR3 bases: TGTGCCAGCAGTTTATCGGGGAGACCCTCCTACGAGCAGTACTTC. Encoded protein: CASSLSGRPSYEQYF. Looking up the rest from reference TRBV28 and TRBJ2-7 gives the full variable domain: DVKVTQSSRYLVKRTGEKVFLECVQDMDHENMFWYRQDPGLGLRLIYFSYDVKMKEKGDIPEGYSVSREKKERFSLILESASTNQTSMYLCASSLSGRPSYEQYFGPGTRLTVT.

The chain combines TRBV7-9 with TRBJ2-1; D gene uncertain. This CDR3 comprises 15 residues. CDR1 and CDR2 from the germline V gene are SEHNR and FQNEAQ (reference sequence). The V gene lost 1 base and the J gene lost 5 bases, with 12 bases spanning the gap. The CDR3 loop reads CASSLVRTGDNEQFF. The CDR3 DNA is TGTGCCAGCAGCTTAGTACGCACTGGGGACAATGAGCAGTTCTTC.

The rearrangement uses TRBV6-4 and TRBJ2-1, with TRBD2 identical over 9 bases. The CDR3 extends over 17 amino acids. The junction had 8 bases not matched to a gene; V was cut back by 0 bases and J by 5 bases. Germline values: CDR1 MRHNA, CDR2 SNTAGT. In DNA form, the CDR3 reads TGTGCCAGCAGTGACTCGAAGGGACTAGCAGTCCACAATGAGCAGTTCTTC. Encoded protein: CASSDSKGLAVHNEQFF.

The rearrangement uses TRBV11-2 and TRBJ2-7; no firm D call. This CDR3 is built from 14 residues. The V gene's germline CDR1 is SGHAT and CDR2 FQNNGV. The V end lost 5 bases, the J end lost 0 bases, and 11 bases lay between the germline ends. CDR3 sequence reads: CASSTDSYSYEQYF. The CDR3 nucleotides read TGTGCCAGCAGCACAGACTCCTACTCCTACGAGCAGTACTTC.

This sequence joins TRBV7-3 and TRBJ2-5, with TRBD2 matching over 7 bases. The V gene end was trimmed by 5 bases and the J gene end by 5 bases; junction bases not matched to a gene: 11. Germline CDR1 reads SGHTA; CDR2 reads FQGTGA. The CDR3 spans 15 residues. CDR3 loop: CASSLLGLNGETQYF. The CDR3 DNA reads as TGTGCCAGCAGCCTTCTGGGACTAAACGGGGAGACCCAGTACTTC.

The CDR3 region has the DNA TGTGCCAGTACCCGTGGGTATGCTAACTATGGCTACACCTTC. Translating it yields CASTRGYANYGYTF. The chain carries TRBV19 and TRBJ1-2; no clear D gene. CDR3 length: 14 residues. Deletions cut 7 bases from V and 0 bases from J, with 12 bases between. The germline V gene encodes CDR1 LNHDA and CDR2 SQIVND (reference sequence).

The CDR3 spells CASKIPPGNTIYF. CDR3 DNA sequence: TGTGCCAGCAAAATTCCCCCCGGAAACACCATATATTTT. The chain combines TRBV6-1 with TRBJ1-3; unclear D gene. Between the trimmed V and J ends, which lost 7 bases and 4 bases, there was a span of 11 bases. Germline CDR1 is MNHNS and CDR2 is SASEGT. The CDR3 is made up of 13 amino acids.